The 21 T cell receptor beta chains reported below all come from one sample, sequenced in a study of T cell repertoires in cytomegalovirus infection. TCRdb ran MiXCR on the reads and lists one entry per CDR3 protein. Among about 700,000 distinct CDR3 sequences, around a third were seen once, and the ten largest hold about 18%. The antigens these receptors bind are not known. The specimen comprised cultured PBMCs, sampled from culture after CMV antigen stimulation. These receptor sequences come from a human donor in good health (CMV status not recorded). Some clones in this sample may be carry-over from other donors' samples.

Remarks on this clonotype: The CDR3 ends on some other residue instead of the conserved phenylalanine or tryptophan, so this is likely a read error. The limits of the CDR3 on the DNA are not certain, so only TCRdb's listed CDR3 is given. This chain connects TRBV7-2 to TRBJ1-2; the table's D gene call, TRBD1, was not cross checked with the DNA. Germline loops: CDR1 SGHTA, CDR2 FQGNSA. From its first to its last residue, the CDR3 has 12 amino acids. CDR3 protein: CASSLVSGWPSL.

This clonotype was detected only a few times. In nucleotides, the CDR3 is TGTGCCAGCAGTGTTAGCGGGAGACGGAACGAGCAGTACTTC. It encodes CASSVSGRRNEQYF. The V gene is TRBV27, the J gene TRBJ2-7, with 9 bases fitting TRBD2. Per germline, CDR1 MNHEY and CDR2 SMNVEV (reference sequence). J lost 5 bases, V lost 5 bases, and 7 bases had no gene match. CDR3 length equals 14 residues.

This clonotype has more than one count but fewer than ten. V and J are TRBV11-2 and TRBJ2-7; TRBD2 might be the D (6 bases). CDR3 length: 19 residues. Trimming shortened V by 1 base and J by 2 bases, and 24 bases separated the two germline ends. Germline loops: CDR1 SGHAT, CDR2 FQNNGV. CDR3 coding DNA: TGTGCCAGCAGCTTAGGAATGGCGGGGTCCAGGAATATTCCCTACGAGCAGTACTTC. The encoded protein is CASSLGMAGSRNIPYEQYF. Based on the CDR3 plus reference TRBV11-2 and TRBJ2-7, the full variable domain is EAGVAQSPRYKIIEKRQSVAFWCNPISGHATLYWYQQILGQGPKLLIQFQNNGVVDDSQLPKDRFSAERLKGVDSTLKIQPAKLEDSAVYLCASSLGMAGSRNIPYEQYFGPGTRLTVT.

The J gene is TRBJ2-2, the V gene TRBV28; D ambiguous. Germline lookup yields CDR1 MDHEN and CDR2 SYDVKM. This CDR3 is built from 14 residues. The germline V and J ends were trimmed by 4 bases and 1 base, with 7 bases remaining between them. The DNA for the CDR3 is TGTGCCAGCAGTTATACGGGGAACACCGGGGAGCTGTTTTTT. Its translation: CASSYTGNTGELFF.

This clonotype was observed at least ten times. The V and J genes are TRBV7-2 and TRBJ2-1, with 8 bases matching TRBD2. Germline-derived CDR1 and CDR2 are SGHTA and FQGNSA. This CDR3 has 14 residues. With 2 bases clipped from V and 9 bases from J, the junction kept 6 bases outside the gene matches. For the CDR3, the DNA is TGTGCCAGCAGCTTATATCAGCGGGAGACTGAGCAGTTCTTC. This sequence encodes CASSLYQRETEQFF. The full variable domain, rest sourced from reference TRBV7-2 and TRBJ2-1, is GAGVSQSPSNKVTEKGKDVELRCDPISGHTALYWYRQSLGQGLEFLIYFQGNSAPDKSGLPSDRFSAERTGGSVSTLTIQRTQQEDSAVYLCASSLYQRETEQFFGPGTRLTVL.

This clonotype showed up just a few times. The chain is built from TRBV6-1 and TRBJ2-3; D unclear. The length of the CDR3 is 15 residues. Germline CDR1 and CDR2: MNHNS and SASEGT. The V gene lost 8 bases and the J gene lost 0 bases, with 15 bases spanning the gap. CDR3 coding DNA: TGTGCCAGCGCCGTGTATGCCGTTAGCACAGATACGCAGTATTTT. As protein: CASAVYAVSTDTQYF.

The chain is built from TRBV6-1 and TRBJ1-2; no clear D gene. Germline V gene sequence: CDR1 MNHNS, CDR2 SASEGT. The CDR3 runs 14 residues. Trimming removed 3 bases from V and 4 bases from J, with 12 bases in between. Written as DNA, the CDR3 is TGTGCCAGCAGTGAGCCCAATGGCGGCTATGGCTACACCTTC. Translation: CASSEPNGGYGYTF.

About this clonotype itself: This could be a read error, since a much larger clone is one nucleotide away. The rearrangement uses TRBV7-2 and TRBJ2-2; a weak D match, TRBD2 (7 bases). CDR1 and CDR2 from the germline V gene are SGHTA and FQGNSA. This CDR3 has 12 residues. The CDR3 DNA is TGTGCCAGCAGCTTATTTCGGGGGGCGCTGTTTTTT. This translates into CASSLFRGALFF.

This chain links TRBV7-2 with TRBJ2-7; 7 positions agree with TRBD1. V lost 5 bases, J lost 3 bases, and 13 bases stayed unmatched. Per the germline V gene, CDR1 is SGHTA and CDR2 is FQGNSA. This CDR3 is 16 amino acids long. CDR3: CASSTSRGQDGYEQYF. The CDR3 DNA reads as TGTGCCAGCAGCACGTCGAGAGGACAGGACGGCTACGAGCAGTACTTC. The entire variable domain, with the rest obtained from reference TRBV7-2 and TRBJ2-7, is as follows: GAGVSQSPSNKVTEKGKDVELRCDPISGHTALYWYRQSLGQGLEFLIYFQGNSAPDKSGLPSDRFSAERTGGSVSTLTIQRTQQEDSAVYLCASSTSRGQDGYEQYFGPGTRLTVT.

This clonotype showed up many times. This rearrangement joins TRBV6-1 to TRBJ1-1, with 11 bases that match TRBD1. Germline CDR1 is MNHNS and CDR2 is SASEGT. Trimming took 5 bases from V and 4 from J; bases not matched to a gene: 6. This CDR3 comprises 15 residues. The CDR3 protein is CASSLAGTGGTEAFF. The CDR3 DNA reads TGTGCCAGCAGTTTAGCCGGGACAGGGGGCACTGAAGCTTTCTTT.

This clonotype was observed a few times. The chain is built from TRBV7-2 and TRBJ2-7; 8 bases line up with TRBD2. There are 15 residues in the CDR3. The trim removed 2 bases at V and 2 bases at J, leaving 5 bases unmatched. The germline gives CDR1 SGHTA, CDR2 FQGNSA. The CDR3 region has the DNA TGTGCCAGCAGCTTACGGGGGGGCCAAGCCTACGAGCAGTACTTC. It codes for CASSLRGGQAYEQYF.

The chain couples TRBV2 to TRBJ2-7; D is perhaps TRBD1 (6 bases). The CDR3 is 14 residues long. The V end was cut by 6 bases, the J end by 0 bases, with 12 bases between. The germline V gene encodes CDR1 SNHLY and CDR2 FYNNEI. The CDR3 DNA follows: TGTGCCAGCAGAGAACAGGGTTACTCCTACGAGCAGTACTTC. This codes for CASREQGYSYEQYF.

The CDR3 DNA sequence: TGTGCCAGCAGCTTAGTCACCTTCACAGATACGCAGTATTTT. Its protein product is CASSLVTFTDTQYF. The chain carries TRBV7-2 and TRBJ2-3; D is undetermined. This CDR3 has 14 residues. The germline gives CDR1 SGHTA, CDR2 FQGNSA. The ends were cut back, 1 base at V and 2 bases at J, with 7 bases in the middle.

CDR3 coding DNA: TGTGCCAGCAGTTACTTGGGGGGCTCCCTCTACGAGCAGTACTTC. Translation: CASSYLGGSLYEQYF. The chain links TRBV6-5 to TRBJ2-7; D assignment may be TRBD1 or TRBD2 (6 bases each). Germline CDR1 and CDR2: MNHEY and SVGAGI. V dropped 1 base and J dropped 3 bases, with 13 bases sitting between them. CDR3 length equals 15 residues.

This chain connects TRBV6-5 to TRBJ2-4; a weak D match, TRBD1 (5 bases). The CDR3 contains 15 residues. The germline V gene has CDR1 MNHEY and CDR2 SVGAGI. V lost 0 bases, J lost 4 bases, and 10 bases lay in between. DNA for the CDR3: TGTGCCAGCAGTTACTCCCAGACAGATAAAAACATTCAGTACTTC. Protein sequence: CASSYSQTDKNIQYF.

The J gene is TRBJ2-1, the V gene TRBV5-1; unclear D gene. The CDR3 spans 13 residues. The V gene lost 4 bases and the J gene lost 7 bases, with 12 bases spanning the gap. CDR1 is SGHRS, CDR2 YFSETQ, per germline. CDR3 region: CASSLQELNEQFF. The CDR3 DNA sequence: TGCGCCAGCAGCCTCCAGGAATTGAATGAGCAGTTCTTC.

This clonotype was seen a handful of times. This chain links TRBV7-9 with TRBJ2-7; possible D gene TRBD1, 6 bases. Germline V lookup: CDR1 SEHNR, CDR2 FQNEAQ (reference sequence). V dropped 1 base and J dropped 2 bases, with 15 bases sitting between them. The CDR3 has 16 amino acids. Here the CDR3 reads CASSLVRGQRTYEQYF. CDR3 DNA: TGTGCCAGCAGCTTAGTACGTGGACAGCGAACCTACGAGCAGTACTTC.

The chain couples TRBV6-5 to TRBJ2-7, with no clear D. V lost 0 bases and J lost 2, with 5 bases in between. This CDR3 is built from 13 residues. Looked up from germline, CDR1 is MNHEY and CDR2 is SVGAGI. The CDR3 DNA is TGTGCCAGCAGTTACTCTTCAGCCTACGAGCAGTACTTC. Translating it yields CASSYSSAYEQYF.

This clonotype was seen more than once but under ten times. The V and J genes are TRBV6-5 and TRBJ2-1; TRBD2 might be the D (6 bases). Looked up from germline, CDR1 is MNHEY and CDR2 is SVGAGI. With 0 bases removed from V and 7 bases from J, the gap between germline ends came to 10 bases. The CDR3 is made up of 14 amino acids. CDR3 nucleotides: TGTGCCAGCAGTTACTCGCGGGGCAGGAATGAGCAGTTCTTC. Translating gives CASSYSRGRNEQFF.

V usage is TRBV6-5 and J usage is TRBJ2-7; 7 bases match TRBD1. Germline V lookup: CDR1 MNHEY, CDR2 SVGAGI. The CDR3 sequence is 13 residues long. V lost 10 bases, J lost 1 base, and 7 bases stayed unmatched. Here the CDR3 DNA reads TGTGCCACCCGAAGGGGGCATTCCTACGAGCAGTACTTC. It specifies CATRRGHSYEQYF.

The sample holds many counts of this clonotype. The J gene is TRBJ1-2, the V gene TRBV12-3 or TRBV12-4; TRBD1 matches at 8 bases. The CDR3 consists of 13 residues. Trimming at V came to 7 bases and at J to 9 bases, leaving 10 bases not matched to a gene. The CDR3 DNA follows: TGTGCCAGCAATCCAGGACAGGGTTCGAGCTACACCTTC. Amino acid sequence: CASNPGQGSSYTF.